The 26 T cell receptor beta chains presented below share a single source sample, sequenced in a study of cytomegalovirus exposure and HLA in healthy donors. The PCR made use of 60 Vbeta and 13 Jbeta primers. Clones were sequenced by immunoSEQ multiplex PCR, and TCRdb holds only the in-frame ones, with some missing. The table lists approximately 200,000 clones, 82% of them singletons. Specimen: PBMCs. The receptor source for this set is a woman between 45 and 65 years old in good health and CMV-seropositive.

This rearrangement joins TRBV2 to TRBJ2-3, with D tentatively TRBD2 (6 bases). The CDR3 has 14 amino acids. The ends were cut back, 7 bases at V and 0 bases at J, with 11 bases in the middle. Germline V gene data show CDR1 as SNHLY and CDR2 as FYNNEI. The CDR3 nucleotides are TGTGCCAGCACCCCGGGGAGGAGCACAGATACGCAGTATTTT. It specifies CASTPGRSTDTQYF.

V gene TRBV7-8 combines with J gene TRBJ2-7; 10 bases are shared with TRBD1. From germline, CDR1 is SGHVS and CDR2 FQNEAQ. V was pared by 5 bases and J by 5 bases, with 6 bases of the junction left unmatched. This CDR3 region has 14 residues. CDR3 in amino acids: CASSVRDRGNEQYF. DNA for the CDR3: TGTGCCAGCAGCGTTCGGGACAGGGGAAACGAGCAGTACTTC.

The chain recombines TRBV7-8 with TRBJ2-5, with TRBD2 identical over 8 bases. The length of the CDR3 is 19 residues. In germline, CDR1 is SGHVS, CDR2 FQNEAQ. Unmatched junction bases numbered 18, after V lost 1 base and J lost 5 bases. CDR3 sequence: CASSLGPETSGRGGETQYF. CDR3 in DNA: TGTGCCAGCAGCTTAGGGCCAGAGACAAGCGGGAGAGGGGGGGAGACCCAGTACTTC. The variable domain in full, with the rest retrieved from reference TRBV7-8 and TRBJ2-5, is GAGVSQSPRYKVAKRGQDVALRCDPISGHVSLFWYQQALGQGPEFLTYFQNEAQLDKSGLPSDRFFAERPEGSVSTLKIQRTQQEDSAVYLCASSLGPETSGRGGETQYFGPGTRLLVL.

The genes are TRBV2 and TRBJ1-2; the D is unclear. The V and J ends lost 6 bases and 2 bases respectively, with 16 bases between them. This CDR3 has 15 amino acids. CDR1 SNHLY and CDR2 FYNNEI come from the germline V gene. The CDR3 is CASRGGVSGNYGYTF. The CDR3 DNA sequence: TGTGCCAGCAGGGGCGGAGTATCGGGGAACTATGGCTACACCTTC. The variable domain in full, with the rest retrieved from reference TRBV2 and TRBJ1-2, is EPEVTQTPSHQVTQMGQEVILRCVPISNHLYFYWYRQILGQKVEFLVSFYNNEISEKSEIFDDQFSVERPDGSNFTLKIRSTKLEDSAMYFCASRGGVSGNYGYTFGSGTRLTVV.

This clone was detected a few times. The rearrangement links TRBV11-2 to TRBJ2-7, with D perhaps matching TRBD2 (6 bases). V lost 4 bases to trimming and J lost 3 bases, with 16 bases between them. The CDR3 extends over 15 amino acids. CDR1 and CDR2 from the germline V gene are SGHAT and FQNNGV. The DNA for the CDR3 is TGTGCCAGCAGCTCACCGGGAGCTCGGAGCTACGAGCAGTACTTC. Protein product: CASSSPGARSYEQYF.

The chain is built from TRBV4-1 and TRBJ2-5; possible D gene TRBD1, 6 bases. CDR3 length: 17 residues. Trimming took 0 bases from V and 3 from J, leaving 17 bases between them. Germline lookup yields CDR1 MGHRA and CDR2 YSYEKL. CDR3 DNA sequence: TGCGCCAGCAGCCAAGATCTTGGTTCGGCAGGGGAAGAGACCCAGTACTTC. It specifies CASSQDLGSAGEETQYF.

This chain links TRBV7-9 with TRBJ2-7, with 8 bases fitting TRBD2. The CDR3 is 13 amino acids. CDR1 and CDR2 (germline): SEHNR, FQNEAQ (reference sequence). The J segment lost 6 bases and the V segment lost 4 bases, leaving 5 bases of the junction unmatched. The CDR3 region has the DNA TGTGCCAGCAGCTCCTATGCGGGGGGCGAGCAGTACTTC. It yields the protein CASSSYAGGEQYF.

The gene calls are TRBV6-5 and TRBJ2-1; D unresolved. Between the trimmed V and J ends, which lost 6 bases and 4 bases, there was a span of 4 bases. This CDR3 is built from 11 residues. Germline V gene lookup returns CDR1 MNHEY and CDR2 SVGAGI. In nucleotides, the CDR3 is TGTGCCAGCAGCAAATACAATGAGCAGTTCTTC. This gives the protein CASSKYNEQFF.

V and J are TRBV13 and TRBJ2-7, with 11 bases that match TRBD1. In germline, CDR1 is PRHDT, CDR2 FYEKMQ (reference sequence). The V and J ends lost 4 bases and 3 bases, in that order; junction bases with no gene match: 2. The CDR3 is 14 residues long. Written as DNA, the CDR3 is TGTGCCAGCAGCTCGGGACAGGGGGACTACGAGCAGTACTTC. It specifies CASSSGQGDYEQYF.

The chain has TRBV5-1 and TRBJ2-7; D might be TRBD1 (6 bases). CDR3 size: 17 residues. The germline V gene has CDR1 SGHRS and CDR2 YFSETQ. V lost 3 bases, J lost 7 bases, and 26 bases lay in between. CDR3 region: CASSWGRMGTSALEQYF. In nucleotides, the CDR3 is TGCGCCAGCAGCTGGGGGCGTATGGGGACGTCCGCCCTAGAGCAGTACTTC.

For this clone: Other DNA sequences in this specimen translate into the identical CDR3. This rearrangement joins TRBV28 to TRBJ2-3; 14 bases are a match to TRBD2. CDR1 is MDHEN, CDR2 SYDVKM, per germline. The CDR3 is made up of 15 amino acids. Germline trimming cut 5 bases from V and 4 bases from J; bases unmatched to any gene: 2. CDR3 bases: TGTGCCAGCAGTCAGACTAGCGGGAGGGCAGATACGCAGTATTTT. The encoded protein is CASSQTSGRADTQYF.

This clone was counted only a few times. This specimen includes other DNA sequences encoding the same CDR3. The chain employs TRBV4-3 and TRBJ1-2; D not resolved. CDR3 length equals 14 residues. CDR1 and CDR2 (germline): LGHNA, YSLEER. Trimming shortened V by 0 bases and J by 0 bases, and 5 bases separated the two germline ends. The CDR3 bases are TGCGCCAGCAGCCAAGACCGAGCTAACTATGGCTACACCTTC. Translating it yields CASSQDRANYGYTF.

The chain is built from TRBV27 and TRBJ1-4; 10 nucleotides line up with TRBD1. The CDR3 spans 15 residues. With V trimmed by 8 bases and J by 8 bases, 11 bases remained unmatched. From germline, CDR1 is MNHEY and CDR2 SMNVEV (reference sequence). CDR3 in DNA: TGTGCCAGCCGCCCGACAGGGGGCGGGTACGAAAAACTGTTTTTT. It encodes CASRPTGGGYEKLFF.

This clone was observed once. The chain uses TRBV15 and TRBJ2-7; D possibly corresponds to TRBD1 (6 bases). The CDR3 is made up of 15 amino acids. Trimming took off 3 bases at V and 0 bases at J, with 12 bases between the two ends. CDR1 and CDR2 (germline): LNHNV, YYDKDF (reference sequence). The CDR3 DNA follows: TGTGCCACCAGCAGGGCGGACAGCCTCTCCTACGAGCAGTACTTC. The encoded protein is CATSRADSLSYEQYF.

The chain joins TRBV19 to TRBJ2-7; D call uncertain. Trimming took 4 bases from V and 2 from J, leaving 12 bases between them. The CDR3 sequence is 14 residues long. Germline loops: CDR1 LNHDA, CDR2 SQIVND (reference sequence). The CDR3 reads CASSKHSWAYEQYF. The CDR3 coding sequence is TGTGCCAGTAGTAAGCACAGTTGGGCCTACGAGCAGTACTTC.

The chain combines TRBV27 with TRBJ2-7; TRBD1 agrees at 7 bases. Germline assignment: CDR1 MNHEY and CDR2 SMNVEV (reference sequence). CDR3 length equals 15 residues. Unmatched junction bases numbered 9, after V lost 7 bases and J lost 0 bases. Here the CDR3 reads CASTYGAGGSYEQYF. The DNA for the CDR3 is TGTGCCAGCACTTATGGGGCAGGGGGCTCCTACGAGCAGTACTTC.

This rearrangement joins TRBV4-3 to TRBJ1-2; 7 positions match TRBD1. The CDR3 length is 14 residues. J was trimmed by 6 bases and V by 3 bases; bases with no gene match: 7. CDR1 and CDR2 (germline): LGHNA, YSLEER. DNA of the CDR3: TGCGCCAGCAGCCAGGATGGACAGGAAAATGGCTACACCTTC. It translates to CASSQDGQENGYTF.

The chain joins TRBV7-2 to TRBJ2-6; TRBD2 might be the D (5 bases). Looked up from germline, CDR1 is SGHTA and CDR2 is FQGNSA. This CDR3 region has 17 residues. V lost 3 bases to trimming and J lost 2 bases, with 14 bases between them. CDR3 sequence (DNA): TGTGCCAGCAGCTTCCCCCTCCCCGGGACTGGGGCCAACGTCCTGACTTTC. Translating it yields CASSFPLPGTGANVLTF.

CDR3 in amino acids: CASFPTGPLTEAFF. The CDR3 coding sequence is TGTGCCAGCTTCCCAACAGGGCCCCTCACTGAAGCTTTCTTT. The chain employs TRBV6-5 and TRBJ1-1; possibly TRBD1 for D (6 bases). Trimming removed 8 bases from V and 4 bases from J, with 17 bases in between. The CDR3 consists of 14 residues. Germline V gives CDR1 MNHEY, CDR2 SVGAGI.

The rearrangement links TRBV19 to TRBJ2-7, with TRBD1 identical over 10 bases. Germline lookup yields CDR1 LNHDA and CDR2 SQIVND (reference sequence). V shed 4 bases and J 1 base; nucleotides not matched to a gene: 4. The CDR3 runs to 15 residues. In DNA, the CDR3 is TGTGCCAGTAGTAGGGGACAGGGGCCGTCCTACGAGCAGTACTTC. Amino acid sequence: CASSRGQGPSYEQYF.

The chain uses TRBV28 and TRBJ2-7; D may be TRBD2 (6 bases). Germline CDR1 and CDR2: MDHEN and SYDVKM. The CDR3 loop spans 13 amino acids. V dropped 9 bases and J dropped 2 bases, with 14 bases sitting between them. CDR3 residues: CASGRLVPYEQYF. CDR3 coding DNA: TGTGCCAGTGGAAGACTAGTCCCCTACGAGCAGTACTTC.

The rearrangement links TRBV7-9 to TRBJ2-7; the match to TRBD1 covers 8 bases. J was trimmed by 2 bases and V by 0 bases; bases with no gene match: 9. This CDR3 region has 17 residues. The germline V gene encodes CDR1 SEHNR and CDR2 FQNEAQ (reference sequence). The CDR3 here is CASSLALIGQGPYEQYF. The CDR3 nucleotides are TGTGCCAGCAGCTTAGCGTTGATAGGACAGGGTCCCTACGAGCAGTACTTC.

This clone occurred once. At one of its ends the junction is not consistent with the germline gene, which may arise from a read error. This chain uses TRBV28 with TRBJ2-5, with 9 bases lining up with TRBD2. CDR1 is MDHEN and CDR2 is SYDVKM in the germline V gene. The CDR3 consists of 15 residues. This CDR3 reads CASRGRTSDQETQYF. The CDR3 DNA follows: TGTGCCAGCAGGGGACGGACTAGCGATCAAGAGACCCAATACTTC.

This clone was detected only a few times. The chain uses TRBV11-2 and TRBJ2-2; 8 bases agree with TRBD2. Trimming removed 1 base from V and 0 bases from J; junction bases left unmatched: 1. The germline V gene has CDR1 SGHAT and CDR2 FQNNGV. CDR3 length equals 16 residues. The CDR3 protein is CASSLAGGSNTGELFF. The CDR3 DNA sequence: TGTGCCAGCAGCTTAGCGGGAGGGTCGAACACCGGGGAGCTGTTTTTT.

The V gene is TRBV18, the J gene TRBJ2-3; tentatively, D is TRBD1 (6 bases). CDR3 length equals 14 residues. V lost 5 bases to trimming and J lost 0 bases, with 9 bases between them. Germline V gene lookup returns CDR1 KGHSH and CDR2 LQKENI. For the CDR3, the DNA is TGTGCCAGCTCAGGGGACAAGAGCACAGATACGCAGTATTTT. Translation: CASSGDKSTDTQYF.

The chain couples TRBV28 to TRBJ1-4, with TRBD1 identical over 7 bases. The CDR3 totals 13 residues. Germline-derived CDR1 and CDR2 are MDHEN and SYDVKM. The J segment lost 12 bases and the V segment lost 2 bases, leaving 6 bases of the junction unmatched. The CDR3 spells CASSLPRQGELFF. Here the CDR3 DNA reads TGTGCCAGCAGTTTACCTCGACAGGGAGAACTGTTTTTT.